These 24 T cell receptor beta chains originate from one sample sequenced in a study of blood T cell repertoires in COVID-19. Assay used: immunoSEQ multiplex PCR; TCRdb lists only in-frame clones, some missing. The repertoire holds 55,000 to 70,000 clones, with roughly 84% as singletons. The sample comprised peripheral blood. The source is a woman between 18 and 30 years old with acute or convalescent COVID-19.

V gene TRBV6-4 combines with J gene TRBJ1-5, with D maybe TRBD1 (6 bases). The CDR3 sequence is 13 residues long. V gave up 5 bases and J gave up 8 bases, with 13 bases separating them. Looked up from germline, CDR1 is MRHNA and CDR2 is SNTAGT. The CDR3 region is CASSRESGEPQHF. CDR3 in DNA: TGTGCCAGCAGTCGCGAATCAGGGGAGCCCCAGCATTTT.

The chain uses TRBV6-6 and TRBJ2-7, with unresolved D. Trimming left V 5 bases short and J 5 bases short, with 16 bases between. This CDR3 region has 14 residues. Germline V gene sequence: CDR1 MNHNY, CDR2 SVGAGI (reference sequence). CDR3 nucleotides: TGTGCCAGCAGTCCACGAATGGAGACCCACGAGCAGTACTTC. Its protein product is CASSPRMETHEQYF.

The gene calls are TRBV2 and TRBJ2-7; possibly TRBD2 for D (6 bases). Germline V lookup: CDR1 SNHLY, CDR2 FYNNEI. V lost 4 bases and J lost 1, with 14 bases in between. The CDR3 spans 15 residues. The CDR3: CASSVGGTDSYEQYF. As DNA, the CDR3 is TGTGCCAGCAGTGTGGGGGGAACGGATTCCTACGAGCAGTACTTC.

The rearrangement uses TRBV19 and TRBJ1-6; 10 bases line up with TRBD1. Germline V gene data show CDR1 as LNHDA and CDR2 as SQIVND (reference sequence). The CDR3 consists of 14 residues. V shed 5 bases and J 10 bases; nucleotides not matched to a gene: 5. The chain's CDR3 is CASSLDRGGSPLHF. The CDR3 DNA reads TGTGCCAGTAGTCTGGACAGGGGGGGATCACCCCTCCACTTT.

The chain joins TRBV11-2 to TRBJ2-1, with 8 bases lining up with TRBD2. The germline CDR1 and CDR2 sequences are SGHAT and FQNNGV. V lost 1 base to trimming and J lost 3 bases; unmatched junction nucleotides: 2. The CDR3 length is 15 residues. CDR3 bases: TGTGCCAGCAGCTTAGCGGGGGGGTACTACAATGAGCAGTTCTTC. Amino acid sequence: CASSLAGGYYNEQFF. Filled out from reference TRBV11-2 and TRBJ2-1, the complete variable domain reads EAGVAQSPRYKIIEKRQSVAFWCNPISGHATLYWYQQILGQGPKLLIQFQNNGVVDDSQLPKDRFSAERLKGVDSTLKIQPAKLEDSAVYLCASSLAGGYYNEQFFGPGTRLTVL.

The chain combines TRBV28 with TRBJ1-1; D remains unclear. The germline CDR1 and CDR2 sequences are MDHEN and SYDVKM. The CDR3 sequence is 12 residues long. V lost 2 bases to trimming and J lost 2 bases, with 3 bases between them. CDR3 DNA sequence: TGTGCCAGCAGTTTAATAAACACTGAAGCTTTCTTT. Translating it yields CASSLINTEAFF.

This chain uses TRBV6-1 with TRBJ2-7, with D tentatively TRBD1 (6 bases). V lost 2 bases and J 7 bases, leaving 21 bases between the germline ends. The germline gives CDR1 MNHNS, CDR2 SASEGT. The CDR3 consists of 16 residues. CDR3 nucleotides: TGTGCCAGCAGTGAAAGGCCGGACCGACTAAGGGGGGAGCAGTACTTC. Protein product: CASSERPDRLRGEQYF.

J is TRBJ2-1 and V is TRBV15; D is unresolved. Trimming took 0 bases from V and 6 from J, leaving 9 bases between them. The CDR3 runs 14 residues. The germline CDR1 and CDR2 sequences are LNHNV and YYDKDF (reference sequence). The CDR3 nucleotides read TGTGCCACCAGCAGAGACAGGTTCGGCAATGAGCAGTTCTTC. Translating gives CATSRDRFGNEQFF.

The chain joins TRBV10-3 to TRBJ1-6, with D unclear. Germline-derived CDR1 and CDR2 are ENHRY and SYGVKD. The CDR3 has 17 amino acids. V lost 3 bases, J lost 9 bases, and 21 bases lay in between. The CDR3 DNA reads TGTGCCATCAGTGAAGGAGGTAGTCGGCAGCTTGCTTCACCCCTCCACTTT. Protein product: CAISEGGSRQLASPLHF.

The chain couples TRBV5-4 to TRBJ1-2; D not resolved. This CDR3 contains 12 residues. Germline V gene sequence: CDR1 SGHNT, CDR2 YYREEE (reference sequence). The V end lost 0 bases, the J end lost 6 bases, and 6 bases lay between the germline ends. CDR3 amino acids: CASSLAGDGYTF. DNA of the CDR3: TGTGCCAGCAGCTTGGCCGGGGATGGCTACACCTTC.

V is TRBV19 and J is TRBJ1-5; 8 nucleotides match TRBD1. With 3 bases clipped from V and 5 bases from J, the junction kept 6 bases outside the gene matches. Per the germline V gene, CDR1 is LNHDA and CDR2 is SQIVND (reference sequence). The CDR3 sequence is 15 residues long. For the CDR3, the DNA is TGTGCCAGTAGTATTCTGGACAGGGAATATCAGCCCCAGCATTTT. Translating it yields CASSILDREYQPQHF. Complete variable domain (other parts from reference TRBV19 and TRBJ1-5): DGGITQSPKYLFRKEGQNVTLSCEQNLNHDAMYWYRQDPGQGLRLIYYSQIVNDFQKGDIAEGYSVSREKKESFPLTVTSAQKNPTAFYLCASSILDREYQPQHFGDGTRLSIL.

The J gene is TRBJ1-4, the V gene TRBV18, with TRBD1 matching 7 bases. Germline loops: CDR1 KGHSH, CDR2 LQKENI. CDR3 size: 14 residues. Losses at the gene ends were 3 bases for V and 6 bases for J; bases not matched to a gene: 4. CDR3 sequence: CASSPGQFHEKLFF. In nucleotides, the CDR3 is TGTGCCAGCTCACCGGGACAGTTCCATGAAAAACTGTTTTTT.

CDR3 amino acids: CASSYSGDTEAFF. The CDR3 nucleotides read TGTGCCAGCAGTTACTCGGGGGACACTGAAGCTTTCTTT. The chain links TRBV27 to TRBJ1-1; weak D call: TRBD1 (5 bases). The CDR3 is 13 amino acids. Germline V gene sequence: CDR1 MNHEY, CDR2 SMNVEV (reference sequence). The germline V and J ends were trimmed by 4 bases and 3 bases, with 9 bases remaining between them.

This clone was seen more than once but under ten times. This sequence joins TRBV5-5 and TRBJ1-1; TRBD1 might be the D (5 bases). CDR3 length equals 13 residues. Trimming left V 0 bases short and J 6 bases short, with 9 bases between. Germline V gene data show CDR1 as SGHKS and CDR2 as YYEKEE (reference sequence). CDR3 bases: TGTGCCAGCAGCTTGGCGGGGGTGGCTGAAGCTTTCTTT. Protein sequence: CASSLAGVAEAFF.

In this sample, this clone turned up once. The V and J genes are TRBV19 and TRBJ2-1; 11 bases are a match to TRBD2. The germline gives CDR1 LNHDA, CDR2 SQIVND (reference sequence). The CDR3 runs to 15 residues. With V trimmed by 7 bases and J by 5 bases, 7 bases remained unmatched. CDR3 in amino acids: CASKSLAGVHNEQFF. In DNA, the CDR3 is TGTGCCAGTAAATCACTAGCGGGGGTCCACAATGAGCAGTTCTTC.

This clone appeared once. This sequence joins TRBV19 and TRBJ1-1; 8 bases align to TRBD1. This CDR3 is built from 12 residues. V lost 10 bases to trimming and J lost 6 bases; unmatched junction nucleotides: 7. Per germline, CDR1 LNHDA and CDR2 SQIVND (reference sequence). In DNA, the CDR3 is TGTGCCACCCAGGGGGCTAGCTCTGAAGCTTTCTTT. Its protein product is CATQGASSEAFF. Complete variable domain (other parts from reference TRBV19 and TRBJ1-1): DGGITQSPKYLFRKEGQNVTLSCEQNLNHDAMYWYRQDPGQGLRLIYYSQIVNDFQKGDIAEGYSVSREKKESFPLTVTSAQKNPTAFYLCATQGASSEAFFGQGTRLTVV.

The chain uses TRBV14 and TRBJ1-1; D is undetermined. Between the trimmed V and J ends, which lost 0 bases and 8 bases, there was a span of 10 bases. The CDR3 loop spans 13 amino acids. The germline gives CDR1 SGHDN, CDR2 FVKESK. The CDR3 spells CASSQDDLREAFF. The CDR3 coding sequence is TGTGCCAGCAGCCAAGATGATTTGAGGGAAGCTTTCTTT. Using reference TRBV14 and TRBJ1-1 for the parts outside the CDR3, the full variable domain is EAGVTQFPSHSVIEKGQTVTLRCDPISGHDNLYWYRRVMGKEIKFLLHFVKESKQDESGMPNNRFLAERTGGTYSTLKVQPAELEDSGVYFCASSQDDLREAFFGQGTRLTVV.

The V call is TRBV30, the J call TRBJ1-1; D unclear. CDR1 GTSNPN and CDR2 SVGIG come from the germline V gene (reference sequence). Trimming cost V 3 bases and J 0 bases, with 8 bases left between them. This CDR3 is 13 amino acids long. CDR3 protein: CAWRDFMNTEAFF. CDR3 bases: TGTGCCTGGAGGGACTTCATGAACACTGAAGCTTTCTTT. Full variable domain (outside the CDR3, taken from reference TRBV30 and TRBJ1-1): SQTIHQWPATLVQPVGSPLSLECTVEGTSNPNLYWYRQAAGRGLQLLFYSVGIGQISSEVPQNLSASRPQDRQFILSSKKLLLSDSGFYLCAWRDFMNTEAFFGQGTRLTVV.

The rearrangement links TRBV5-6 to TRBJ2-2; 10 nucleotides align to TRBD1. The V gene's germline CDR1 is SGHDT and CDR2 YYEEEE. V was pared by 0 bases and J by 5 bases, with 4 bases of the junction left unmatched. This CDR3 contains 16 residues. This CDR3 reads CASSLAMGQGTGELFF. CDR3 nucleotides: TGTGCCAGCAGCTTGGCGATGGGACAGGGGACCGGGGAGCTGTTTTTT.

The chain employs TRBV4-1 and TRBJ1-1, with 8 positions matching TRBD1. V lost 1 base and J lost 4; bases outside the gene matches: 8. This CDR3 comprises 16 residues. CDR1 and CDR2 from the germline V gene are MGHRA and YSYEKL. The DNA for the CDR3 is TGCGCCAGCAGCCAAGTTTCCCAGGGGGCTTTCACTGAAGCTTTCTTT. Residues: CASSQVSQGAFTEAFF.

This chain connects TRBV27 to TRBJ2-3, with 10 positions matching TRBD2. V was pared by 2 bases and J by 1 base, with 3 bases of the junction left unmatched. The V gene's germline CDR1 is MNHEY and CDR2 SMNVEV (reference sequence). This CDR3 contains 16 residues. The CDR3 nucleotides are TGTGCCAGCAGTTTACTAGCGGGAGCGGGCACAGATACGCAGTATTTT. Protein product: CASSLLAGAGTDTQYF.

The chain employs TRBV27 and TRBJ2-2, with unresolved D. Germline V gene lookup returns CDR1 MNHEY and CDR2 SMNVEV (reference sequence). V lost 3 bases and J 5 bases, leaving 13 bases between the germline ends. The CDR3 totals 15 residues. This CDR3 is CASSFNPPGTGELFF. CDR3 DNA sequence: TGTGCCAGCAGTTTTAATCCTCCCGGGACCGGGGAGCTGTTTTTT.

V gene TRBV5-1 combines with J gene TRBJ2-5, with a possible D match to TRBD2 (5 bases). Germline CDR1 reads SGHRS; CDR2 reads YFSETQ. This CDR3 comprises 13 residues. With 0 bases removed from V and 5 bases from J, the gap between germline ends came to 8 bases. In nucleotides, the CDR3 is TGCGCCAGCAGCTTGGCCCGGGGTGAGACCCAGTACTTC. As protein: CASSLARGETQYF.

V is TRBV5-4 and J is TRBJ2-1, with 8 bases lining up with TRBD2. Germline V gene lookup returns CDR1 SGHNT and CDR2 YYREEE (reference sequence). V was pared by 1 base and J by 6 bases, with 6 bases of the junction left unmatched. CDR3 length equals 15 residues. CDR3 sequence reads: CASSLIRGGPNEQFF. The CDR3, as DNA: TGTGCCAGCAGCTTGATTCGGGGGGGGCCCAATGAGCAGTTCTTC.